The 30 T cell receptor beta chains below were found in one sample sequenced in a study of cytomegalovirus exposure and HLA in healthy donors. A multiplex PCR was run with 60 Vbeta primers and 13 Jbeta primers. Clones were read by immunoSEQ multiplex PCR, and TCRdb kept only the in-frame ones, dropping some. The table shows fewer than 140,000 clones, with over 55% occurring only once. The sample was PBMCs. All receptors derive from a female donor in good health and CMV-seronegative.

This rearrangement joins TRBV5-4 to TRBJ1-4; no clear D gene. The CDR3 sequence is 14 residues long. The ends were cut back, 0 bases at V and 2 bases at J, with 5 bases in the middle. Germline V gives CDR1 SGHNT, CDR2 YYREEE (reference sequence). This CDR3 is CASSLGSTNEKLFF. The CDR3 DNA is TGTGCCAGCAGCTTGGGAAGCACTAATGAAAAACTGTTTTTT.

This chain joins TRBV7-9 and TRBJ1-4; 7 bases line up with TRBD1. V trimming: 4 bases; J trimming: 1 base; junction bases outside the gene matches: 3. The length of the CDR3 is 15 residues. The germline V gene encodes CDR1 SEHNR and CDR2 FQNEAQ (reference sequence). CDR3 in amino acids: CASSYRQGTNEKLFF. CDR3 coding DNA: TGTGCCAGCAGCTACCGACAGGGAACTAATGAAAAACTGTTTTTT. Full variable domain (missing parts from reference TRBV7-9 and TRBJ1-4): DTGVSQNPRHKITKRGQNVTFRCDPISEHNRLYWYRQTLGQGPEFLTYFQNEAQLEKSRLLSDRFSAERPKGSFSTLEIQRTEQGDSAMYLCASSYRQGTNEKLFFGSGTQLSVL.

This sequence joins TRBV28 and TRBJ1-4, with D maybe TRBD1 (6 bases). Per the germline V gene, CDR1 is MDHEN and CDR2 is SYDVKM. The CDR3 is made up of 15 amino acids. V shed 5 bases and J shed 5 bases, with 15 bases lying between them. The CDR3 protein is CASSHQQGGNEKLFF. The CDR3 DNA sequence: TGTGCCAGCAGTCACCAACAGGGTGGAAATGAAAAACTGTTTTTT.

The V call is TRBV27, the J call TRBJ2-5, with 11 positions matching TRBD1. Trimming cost V 4 bases and J 3 bases; bases outside gene matches: 4. The CDR3 has 15 amino acids. The germline V gene encodes CDR1 MNHEY and CDR2 SMNVEV (reference sequence). The CDR3 sequence: CASSWGQGGKETQYF. DNA of the CDR3: TGTGCCAGCAGTTGGGGACAGGGGGGAAAAGAGACCCAGTACTTC.

The chain couples TRBV9 to TRBJ2-7, with 9 bases fitting TRBD1. Germline values: CDR1 SGDLS, CDR2 YYNGEE. J lost 5 bases, V lost 3 bases, and 9 bases had no gene match. This CDR3 has 15 amino acids. The DNA for the CDR3 is TGTGCCAGCAGCGAGGGGGACAGGGCCGTCAACGAGCAGTACTTC. It translates to CASSEGDRAVNEQYF.

The J gene is TRBJ2-7, the V gene TRBV15, with 8 bases lining up with TRBD2. Germline lookup yields CDR1 LNHNV and CDR2 YYDKDF (reference sequence). The junction had 5 bases not matched to a gene; V was cut back by 5 bases and J by 2 bases. The CDR3 sequence is 14 residues long. CDR3 sequence (DNA): TGTGCCACCAGCGCGACGCGGGGGGCCTACGAGCAGTACTTC. Amino acid sequence: CATSATRGAYEQYF.

This chain links TRBV4-1 with TRBJ2-7; TRBD2 might be the D (6 bases). The germline V gene has CDR1 MGHRA and CDR2 YSYEKL. V was cut by 1 base and J by 6 bases, with 10 bases left in between. CDR3 length: 13 amino acids. CDR3 nucleotide sequence: TGCGCCAGCAGCCAAGTAAGGGACTCCGAGCAGTACTTC. Protein product: CASSQVRDSEQYF.

The V gene is TRBV2, the J gene TRBJ2-7; 7 bases fit TRBD1. The CDR3 runs to 15 residues. Germline V gene lookup returns CDR1 SNHLY and CDR2 FYNNEI. Trimming removed 6 bases from V and 0 bases from J; junction bases left unmatched: 8. The CDR3 bases are TGTGCCAGCAGCGAGGGACAGCCGAGCTCCTACGAGCAGTACTTC. Amino acids: CASSEGQPSSYEQYF.

J is TRBJ1-2 and V is TRBV10-3; the D gene is possibly TRBD1 (5 bases). The CDR3 is 14 residues long. V dropped 2 bases and J dropped 7 bases, with 14 bases sitting between them. The germline gives CDR1 ENHRY, CDR2 SYGVKD. CDR3 sequence: CAISEPATASGYTF. As DNA, the CDR3 is TGTGCCATCAGTGAGCCAGCGACAGCCTCTGGCTACACCTTC.

V and J are TRBV19 and TRBJ2-1, with 8 bases lining up with TRBD2. With V trimmed by 2 bases and J by 7 bases, 7 bases remained unmatched. The CDR3 totals 15 residues. Germline assignment: CDR1 LNHDA and CDR2 SQIVND (reference sequence). The CDR3 nucleotides read TGTGCCAGTAGTATACTAGCGGGTGGGGGGAATGAGCAGTTCTTC. Encoded protein: CASSILAGGGNEQFF. The variable domain in full, completed from reference TRBV19 and TRBJ2-1, reads DGGITQSPKYLFRKEGQNVTLSCEQNLNHDAMYWYRQDPGQGLRLIYYSQIVNDFQKGDIAEGYSVSREKKESFPLTVTSAQKNPTAFYLCASSILAGGGNEQFFGPGTRLTVL.

V usage is TRBV18 and J usage is TRBJ1-4; 8 nucleotides agree with TRBD1. The CDR3 has 13 amino acids. Trimming cost V 3 bases and J 8 bases; bases outside gene matches: 2. The germline V gene has CDR1 KGHSH and CDR2 LQKENI. The CDR3 bases are TGTGCCAGCTCACCCAGGGGGCCCGAAAAACTGTTTTTT. Amino acids: CASSPRGPEKLFF.

The genes are TRBV6-1 and TRBJ1-1, with D possibly being TRBD1 (6 bases). The V gene's germline CDR1 is MNHNS and CDR2 SASEGT. The ends were cut back, 5 bases at V and 5 bases at J, with 12 bases in the middle. There are 13 residues in the CDR3. Written as DNA, the CDR3 is TGTGCCAGCAGTATACGCCAGGGGACTGAAGCTTTCTTT. Protein: CASSIRQGTEAFF.

This chain links TRBV28 with TRBJ2-5; unclear D gene. V was cut by 6 bases and J by 4 bases, with 15 bases left in between. Germline loops: CDR1 MDHEN, CDR2 SYDVKM. There are 14 residues in the CDR3. CDR3 nucleotides: TGTGCCAGCAGGACCCCCGGAGAGGCAGAGACCCAGTACTTC. Its translation is CASRTPGEAETQYF.

V and J are TRBV5-6 and TRBJ2-5, with a weak D call TRBD1 (5 bases). Trimming took 2 bases from V and 2 from J, leaving 10 bases between them. CDR1 is SGHDT, CDR2 YYEEEE, per germline. This CDR3 contains 14 residues. CDR3 sequence reads: CASSFRQPQETQYF. CDR3 bases: TGTGCCAGCAGCTTCCGACAGCCTCAAGAGACCCAGTACTTC.

The CDR3 coding sequence is TGTGCCATCAGTGAATTGGGGGGGAATTCACCCCTCCACTTT. Protein sequence: CAISELGGNSPLHF. This chain links TRBV10-3 with TRBJ1-6; possibly TRBD1 for D (5 bases). V gave up 3 bases and J gave up 7 bases, with 10 bases separating them. The CDR3 covers 14 residues. CDR1 and CDR2 from the germline V gene are ENHRY and SYGVKD.

This chain connects TRBV6-1 to TRBJ1-5; D not resolved. Germline V gives CDR1 MNHNS, CDR2 SASEGT. Trimming stripped 10 bases from V and 7 bases from J, with 17 bases between. The CDR3 consists of 13 residues. CDR3 amino acids: CAIKGSGEQPQHF. The CDR3 region has the DNA TGTGCCATAAAGGGAAGCGGGGAGCAGCCCCAGCATTTT.

The CDR3: CAIRGTSGQYNEQFF. The CDR3 region has the DNA TGTGCCATCAGGGGGACTAGCGGCCAGTACAATGAGCAGTTCTTC. The genes are TRBV10-3 and TRBJ2-1, with 11 bases identical to TRBD2. The CDR3 has 15 residues. After removal of 6 bases from V and 4 bases from J, the junction contained 5 bases not matched to a gene. The germline V gene encodes CDR1 ENHRY and CDR2 SYGVKD.

Points on this clone: The CDR3 end shows no conserved phenylalanine or tryptophan, and so a read error is likely. The rearrangement links TRBV27 to TRBJ1-1; 10 nucleotides line up with TRBD1. Trimming removed 11 bases from V and 1 base from J; junction bases left unmatched: 28. This CDR3 contains 21 residues. CDR1 is MNHEY and CDR2 is SMNVEV in the germline V gene (reference sequence). The DNA of the CDR3 is TGTGCCGGGAATGGGCGCCGGAGCGGCCTTGGACAGGGGGGATGGAACACTGAAGCTTTCCTT. This codes for CAGNGRRSGLGQGGWNTEAFL.

The chain has TRBV9 and TRBJ1-1; D gene unclear. The CDR3 consists of 13 residues. Germline V lookup: CDR1 SGDLS, CDR2 YYNGEE. V was shortened by 0 bases and J by 0 bases, with 3 bases between the two germline ends. CDR3 sequence reads: CASSVALNTEAFF. CDR3 DNA sequence: TGTGCCAGCAGCGTAGCATTGAACACTGAAGCTTTCTTT. Variable domain in full (rest from reference TRBV9 and TRBJ1-1): DSGVTQTPKHLITATGQRVTLRCSPRSGDLSVYWYQQSLDQGLQFLIQYYNGEERAKGNILERFSAQQFPDLHSELNLSSLELGDSALYFCASSVALNTEAFFGQGTRLTVV.

The rearrangement links TRBV4-2 to TRBJ1-4, with unresolved D. Germline V gives CDR1 LGHNA, CDR2 YNFKEQ. Between the trimmed V and J ends, which lost 8 bases and 8 bases, there was a span of 24 bases. The CDR3 runs 16 residues. This chain's CDR3 is CASSSRTGEGGEKLFF. The CDR3 bases are TGTGCCAGCTCCTCCCGTACTGGGGAGGGAGGCGAAAAACTGTTTTTT.

The table lists this clone with a count of one. This chain links TRBV5-4 with TRBJ2-7, with D tentatively TRBD2 (5 bases). Per the germline V gene, CDR1 is SGHNT and CDR2 is YYREEE (reference sequence). The CDR3 spans 16 residues. Trimming shortened V by 4 bases and J by 3 bases, and 20 bases separated the two germline ends. The CDR3 nucleotides read TGTGCCAGCAGCCCCAGACCCCGAGGGCGCTACTACGAGCAGTACTTC. Protein: CASSPRPRGRYYEQYF.

This sequence joins TRBV5-5 and TRBJ2-7; 8 bases agree with TRBD2. The CDR3 contains 14 residues. In germline, CDR1 is SGHKS, CDR2 YYEKEE (reference sequence). V dropped 4 bases and J dropped 4; count of bases not matched to a gene: 7. In DNA form, the CDR3 reads TGTGCCAGCAGCCTAGTCGGGAGGGCGTACGAGCAGTACTTC. Protein sequence: CASSLVGRAYEQYF.

Only a few counts were recorded for this clone. V and J are TRBV28 and TRBJ2-4; 7 nucleotides match TRBD1. The V and J ends lost 3 bases and 2 bases, in that order; junction bases with no gene match: 1. The germline gives CDR1 MDHEN, CDR2 SYDVKM. This CDR3 is 14 amino acids long. CDR3 residues: CASSLRGPKNIQYF. The DNA for the CDR3 is TGTGCCAGCAGTTTGAGGGGGCCCAAAAACATTCAGTACTTC.

This sequence joins TRBV5-5 and TRBJ2-5; 7 nucleotides line up with TRBD2. The CDR3 has 17 amino acids. Trimming took 7 bases from V and 5 from J; bases not matched to a gene: 20. Germline V gives CDR1 SGHKS, CDR2 YYEKEE (reference sequence). The CDR3 sequence is CASLIGSRWGLLETQYF. The CDR3 nucleotides read TGTGCCAGCCTAATTGGCTCACGCTGGGGACTACTTGAGACCCAGTACTTC.

The table lists this clone with a few counts. V usage is TRBV6-1 and J usage is TRBJ1-1; tentative D call: TRBD1 (5 bases). CDR1 and CDR2 (germline): MNHNS, SASEGT. The CDR3 is made up of 14 amino acids. Between the trimmed V and J ends, which lost 8 bases and 7 bases, there was a span of 20 bases. The CDR3, as DNA: TGTGCCAGCTCAACTGGACCCCCGGGGGGTGAAGCTTTCTTT. Its protein is CASSTGPPGGEAFF.

The J gene is TRBJ1-5, the V gene TRBV18; 8 positions match TRBD1. V shed 5 bases, J shed 7 bases, and the junction held 7 bases outside the gene matches. This CDR3 is 14 amino acids long. CDR1 and CDR2 from the germline V gene are KGHSH and LQKENI. CDR3: CASSFQGADQPQHF. For the CDR3, the DNA is TGTGCCAGCTCATTTCAGGGGGCTGACCAGCCCCAGCATTTT.

The chain carries TRBV9 and TRBJ2-1; 7 positions agree with TRBD2. Germline CDR1 and CDR2: SGDLS and YYNGEE. J was trimmed by 9 bases and V by 4 bases; bases with no gene match: 10. This CDR3 comprises 14 residues. The CDR3 coding sequence is TGTGCCAGCAGCCTCAGCGGGAATGGAGGTGAGCAGTTCTTC. This translates into CASSLSGNGGEQFF.

This chain links TRBV7-9 with TRBJ1-1; D unclear. CDR1 SEHNR and CDR2 FQNEAQ come from the germline V gene (reference sequence). The length of the CDR3 is 13 residues. With 5 bases removed from V and 1 base from J, the gap between germline ends came to 8 bases. DNA for the CDR3: TGTGCCAGCAGCCTGGAGGGGAACACTGAAGCTTTCTTT. As protein: CASSLEGNTEAFF.

This chain links TRBV5-1 with TRBJ2-7; a weak D match, TRBD2 (5 bases). V lost 0 bases to trimming and J lost 4 bases, with 8 bases between them. The CDR3 extends over 13 amino acids. Germline lookup yields CDR1 SGHRS and CDR2 YFSETQ. The CDR3 region is CASSLASGYEQYF. As DNA, the CDR3 is TGCGCCAGCAGCTTGGCGTCGGGGTACGAGCAGTACTTC. Looking up the rest from reference TRBV5-1 and TRBJ2-7 gives the full variable domain: KAGVTQTPRYLIKTRGQQVTLSCSPISGHRSVSWYQQTPGQGLQFLFEYFSETQRNKGNFPGRFSGRQFSNSRSEMNVSTLELGDSALYLCASSLASGYEQYFGPGTRLTVT.

The CDR3 DNA sequence: TGTGCCACCATGGGGCAGATTTACACTGAAGCTTTCTTT. This encodes CATMGQIYTEAFF. The rearrangement links TRBV11-2 to TRBJ1-1, with D tentatively TRBD1 (5 bases). The CDR3 is made up of 13 amino acids. Deletions cut 10 bases from V and 3 bases from J, with 15 bases between. Germline V gene sequence: CDR1 SGHAT, CDR2 FQNNGV.